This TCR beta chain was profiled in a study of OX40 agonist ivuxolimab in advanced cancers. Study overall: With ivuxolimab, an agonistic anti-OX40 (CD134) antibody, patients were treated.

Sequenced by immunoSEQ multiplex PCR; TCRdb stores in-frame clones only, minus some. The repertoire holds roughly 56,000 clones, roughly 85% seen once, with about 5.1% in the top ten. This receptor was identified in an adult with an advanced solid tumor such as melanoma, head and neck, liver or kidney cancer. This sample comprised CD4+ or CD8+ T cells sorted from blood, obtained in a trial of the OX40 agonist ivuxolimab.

CDR3 sequence reads: CAISSWDGTNTGELFF. The CDR3, as DNA: TGTGCCATCAGTTCGTGGGACGGAACGAACACCGGGGAGCTGTTTTTT. This sequence joins TRBV10-3 and TRBJ2-2, with D perhaps matching TRBD1 or TRBD2 (5 bases each). Germline CDR1 and CDR2: ENHRY and SYGVKD. The V and J ends lost 5 bases and 0 bases respectively, with 13 bases between them. The CDR3 spans 16 residues.